The 30 T cell receptor beta chains presented below share a single source sample, sequenced in a study of PD-1 blockade in classical Hodgkin lymphoma. Clones were sequenced by immunoSEQ multiplex PCR, and TCRdb holds only the in-frame ones, with some missing. The table records 24,000 or so clones, about 90% of them present only once. Time point of the sample: newly diagnosed, previously untreated cHL patient sample. Thawed PBMCs were the source of CD4+ T cells, purified by magnetic negative selection. Material: CD4+ T cells from blood. Source of these receptors: a human donor with classical Hodgkin lymphoma.

The V gene is TRBV7-8, the J gene TRBJ2-1, with D unresolved. This CDR3 comprises 15 residues. The V gene lost 1 base and the J gene lost 0 bases, with 7 bases spanning the gap. Germline CDR1 reads SGHVS; CDR2 reads FQNEAQ. The CDR3 protein is CASSLVDTSYNEQFF. CDR3 in DNA: TGTGCCAGCAGCTTAGTCGACACCTCCTACAATGAGCAGTTCTTC.

V and J are TRBV5-4 and TRBJ2-1; D possibly corresponds to TRBD2 (5 bases). Deletions cut 0 bases from V and 4 bases from J, with 17 bases between. Germline V lookup: CDR1 SGHNT, CDR2 YYREEE (reference sequence). There are 17 residues in the CDR3. In DNA, the CDR3 is TGTGCCAGCAGCTTGGGGTCTCCCCGGGAAGCTTACAATGAGCAGTTCTTC. Its translation: CASSLGSPREAYNEQFF.

This chain connects TRBV6-4 to TRBJ1-1; D is possibly TRBD1 (6 bases). The CDR3 has 15 residues. Germline V CDR1 and CDR2: MRHNA, SNTAGT. V was clipped by 10 bases and J by 4 bases, with 22 bases between them. Written as DNA, the CDR3 is TGTGCCACCACATGGGGGGCCAGGGAAGGCACTGAAGCTTTCTTT. This gives the protein CATTWGAREGTEAFF.

The rearrangement links TRBV10-3 to TRBJ1-1; no clear D gene. The CDR3 has 17 residues. CDR1 and CDR2 (germline): ENHRY, SYGVKD. Trimming cost V 1 base and J 4 bases, with 19 bases left between them. Here the CDR3 DNA reads TGTGCCATCAGTGAGTTTGAGATCCTCTCTGGAGGCACTGAAGCTTTCTTT. Residues: CAISEFEILSGGTEAFF.

The J gene is TRBJ1-2, the V gene TRBV6-5; TRBD1 might be the D (5 bases). With 6 bases removed from V and 4 bases from J, the gap between germline ends came to 9 bases. CDR1 is MNHEY, CDR2 SVGAGI, per germline. This CDR3 has 12 amino acids. Here the CDR3 reads CASRGALYGYTF. CDR3 nucleotides: TGTGCCAGCAGAGGGGCCCTCTATGGCTACACCTTC.

The chain carries TRBV4-1 and TRBJ2-1, with a weak D call TRBD1 (9 bases). CDR3 length: 14 residues. Germline lookup yields CDR1 MGHRA and CDR2 YSYEKL. The V and J ends lost 8 bases and 7 bases respectively, with 18 bases between them. CDR3 bases: TGCGCCAGCGCGGGACAGGGACTAGTAAATGAGCAGTTCTTC. Amino acids: CASAGQGLVNEQFF.

The genes are TRBV27 and TRBJ2-3, with D perhaps given as TRBD1 or TRBD2 (5 bases each). Trimming left V 3 bases short and J 3 bases short, with 7 bases between. Germline values: CDR1 MNHEY, CDR2 SMNVEV (reference sequence). The CDR3 has 13 residues. The CDR3 sequence is CASSFGATDTQYF. CDR3 DNA sequence: TGTGCCAGCAGTTTCGGGGCGACAGATACGCAGTATTTT.

This chain links TRBV29-1 with TRBJ1-1; no reliable D call. Trimming took 3 bases from V and 6 from J, leaving 2 bases between them. The CDR3 covers 9 residues. CDR1 is SQVTM and CDR2 is ANQGSEA in the germline V gene. This CDR3 is CSVDAEAFF. DNA of the CDR3: TGCAGCGTTGACGCTGAAGCTTTCTTT.

This clone was detected once. The CDR3 DNA reads TGTGCCAGCAGCTACCCCGGGCCAACGGGGACCCAGTACTTC. It codes for CASSYPGPTGTQYF. The J gene is TRBJ2-5, the V gene TRBV7-9; D is uncertain. This CDR3 has 14 amino acids. V lost 4 bases and J 7 bases, leaving 16 bases between the germline ends. The V gene's germline CDR1 is SEHNR and CDR2 FQNEAQ (reference sequence).

Only a few counts were recorded for this clone. This sequence joins TRBV2 and TRBJ1-2; D is perhaps TRBD1 (5 bases). The V end was cut by 2 bases, the J end by 4 bases, with 20 bases between. Per germline, CDR1 SNHLY and CDR2 FYNNEI. The length of the CDR3 is 17 residues. CDR3 DNA sequence: TGTGCCAGCAGTGAAAGGGGTGGTTTTAAGCAGCTCTATGGCTACACCTTC. Its translation is CASSERGGFKQLYGYTF.

The chain links TRBV2 to TRBJ1-6; D gene uncertain. Germline V gene lookup returns CDR1 SNHLY and CDR2 FYNNEI. The CDR3 is 14 amino acids. Trimming left V 7 bases short and J 9 bases short, with 16 bases between. The CDR3 reads CASNLQVSGSPLHF. The DNA of the CDR3 is TGTGCCAGCAATCTGCAGGTTTCAGGTTCACCCCTCCACTTT.

V usage is TRBV27 and J usage is TRBJ1-1; D is undetermined. Germline V gene data show CDR1 as MNHEY and CDR2 as SMNVEV (reference sequence). This CDR3 has 13 residues. Trimming stripped 4 bases from V and 3 bases from J, with 9 bases between. CDR3 residues: CASSYQEHTEAFF. As DNA, the CDR3 is TGTGCCAGCAGTTATCAGGAACACACTGAAGCTTTCTTT.

The chain links TRBV5-4 to TRBJ1-6; the match to TRBD1 covers 9 bases. Per germline, CDR1 SGHNT and CDR2 YYREEE (reference sequence). V was pared by 4 bases and J by 0 bases, with 5 bases of the junction left unmatched. The CDR3 spans 17 residues. CDR3 amino acids: CASSPGTGSSYNSPLHF. In DNA form, the CDR3 reads TGTGCCAGCAGCCCGGGGACAGGGAGCTCCTATAATTCACCCCTCCACTTT.

The chain is built from TRBV5-1 and TRBJ2-1; 14 bases are shared with TRBD2. The length of the CDR3 is 15 residues. Germline-derived CDR1 and CDR2 are SGHRS and YFSETQ. Trimming cost V 4 bases and J 5 bases; bases outside gene matches: 2. The CDR3, as DNA: TGCGCCAGCAGCCGGGGACTAGCGGGAGACAATGAGCAGTTCTTC. It specifies CASSRGLAGDNEQFF.

The rearrangement uses TRBV9 and TRBJ1-5; no firm D call. Germline CDR1 reads SGDLS; CDR2 reads YYNGEE. Trimming cost V 4 bases and J 5 bases, with 13 bases left between them. CDR3 length: 14 residues. Written as DNA, the CDR3 is TGTGCCAGCAGCCTTACGGGGTCTCATCAGCCCCAGCATTTT. This translates into CASSLTGSHQPQHF.

The chain joins TRBV5-1 to TRBJ2-3; D perhaps matches TRBD1 (6 bases). V was cut by 2 bases and J by 2 bases, with 12 bases left in between. Germline values: CDR1 SGHRS, CDR2 YFSETQ. CDR3 length: 15 residues. The CDR3 sequence: CASSFSRDITDTQYF. Written as DNA, the CDR3 is TGCGCCAGCAGCTTCAGCCGGGACATCACAGATACGCAGTATTTT. Drawing the rest from reference TRBV5-1 and TRBJ2-3, the complete variable domain is KAGVTQTPRYLIKTRGQQVTLSCSPISGHRSVSWYQQTPGQGLQFLFEYFSETQRNKGNFPGRFSGRQFSNSRSEMNVSTLELGDSALYLCASSFSRDITDTQYFGPGTRLTVL.

V usage is TRBV10-3 and J usage is TRBJ1-1, with D uncertain. V was cut by 7 bases and J by 6 bases, with 24 bases left in between. Germline lookup yields CDR1 ENHRY and CDR2 SYGVKD. CDR3 length equals 16 residues. The CDR3 DNA reads TGTGCCATCAAAGTTCCGAACAGTCCGGGAATGGCTGAAGCTTTCTTT. Protein: CAIKVPNSPGMAEAFF.

This clone was seen once. This chain links TRBV27 with TRBJ2-1, with 8 bases identical to TRBD2. V lost 8 bases to trimming and J lost 8 bases; unmatched junction nucleotides: 8. CDR3 length equals 13 residues. The V gene's germline CDR1 is MNHEY and CDR2 SMNVEV (reference sequence). In DNA form, the CDR3 reads TGTGCCAGCGGTCGGGGGGGCCTCTATGAGCAGTTCTTC. Translated, it gives CASGRGGLYEQFF.

V gene TRBV6-1 combines with J gene TRBJ2-5; D remains unclear. This CDR3 region has 11 residues. The germline gives CDR1 MNHNS, CDR2 SASEGT. Between the trimmed V and J ends, which lost 4 bases and 4 bases, there was a span of 4 bases. The DNA for the CDR3 is TGTGCCAGCAGTGCACGAGAGACCCAGTACTTC. Its translation is CASSARETQYF.

Only one count was recorded for this clone. This chain uses TRBV18 with TRBJ1-5; 7 bases line up with TRBD1. V trimming: 3 bases; J trimming: 0 bases; junction bases outside the gene matches: 5. The CDR3 contains 16 residues. The V gene's germline CDR1 is KGHSH and CDR2 LQKENI. The CDR3 protein is CASSPQGQDSNQPQHF. The CDR3 DNA is TGTGCCAGCTCACCCCAAGGACAGGATAGCAATCAGCCCCAGCATTTT.

The rearrangement uses TRBV6-6 and TRBJ2-3; D is undetermined. Deletions cut 2 bases from V and 1 base from J, with 1 base between. The CDR3 contains 12 residues. Germline assignment: CDR1 MNHNY and CDR2 SVGAGI (reference sequence). Here the CDR3 reads CASSYGTDTQYF. The CDR3 DNA follows: TGTGCCAGCAGTTACGGCACAGATACGCAGTATTTT.

This clone came up a few times. The chain employs TRBV19 and TRBJ1-5; D unresolved. V lost 7 bases, J lost 0 bases, and 16 bases lay in between. Germline V gene data show CDR1 as LNHDA and CDR2 as SQIVND (reference sequence). This CDR3 region has 16 residues. The CDR3 is CASIVGAGASNQPQHF. CDR3 nucleotides: TGTGCCAGTATTGTGGGTGCAGGAGCTAGCAATCAGCCCCAGCATTTT.

This sequence joins TRBV5-4 and TRBJ2-3; no clear D. Trimming removed 0 bases at V and 1 base at J, with 9 bases between. CDR3 length equals 15 residues. Germline V gives CDR1 SGHNT, CDR2 YYREEE (reference sequence). In DNA form, the CDR3 reads TGTGCCAGCAGCTTGGTTGGTCGGGGCACAGATACGCAGTATTTT. Protein sequence: CASSLVGRGTDTQYF.

The chain has TRBV6-5 and TRBJ1-2; a possible D gene is TRBD1 (5 bases). V lost 0 bases to trimming and J lost 5 bases, with 13 bases between them. This CDR3 comprises 15 residues. Germline CDR1 reads MNHEY; CDR2 reads SVGAGI. The CDR3 is CASSYSPGGVYGYTF. Written as DNA, the CDR3 is TGTGCCAGCAGTTACTCCCCTGGGGGGGTGTATGGCTACACCTTC.

The chain carries TRBV18 and TRBJ2-2, with 8 bases fitting TRBD1. With V trimmed by 5 bases and J by 4 bases, 3 bases remained unmatched. This CDR3 comprises 14 residues. In germline, CDR1 is KGHSH, CDR2 LQKENI. The CDR3, as DNA: TGTGCCAGCTCATCTACAGGGGGCACCGGGGAGCTGTTTTTT. It is translated as CASSSTGGTGELFF.

V gene TRBV2 combines with J gene TRBJ1-5; possibly TRBD1 for D (5 bases). The germline V gene encodes CDR1 SNHLY and CDR2 FYNNEI. V dropped 1 base and J dropped 6 bases, with 13 bases sitting between them. CDR3 length: 15 residues. The CDR3 nucleotides are TGTGCCAGCAGTGAAGATAGGCCTAGGGGTCAGCCCCAGCATTTT. Translating it yields CASSEDRPRGQPQHF.

This clone was observed a few times. The chain is built from TRBV18 and TRBJ1-2, with 9 nucleotides matching TRBD1. The CDR3 has 13 residues. Germline V CDR1 and CDR2: KGHSH, LQKENI. The trim removed 3 bases at V and 11 bases at J, leaving 7 bases unmatched. CDR3 sequence reads: CASSPRDRERYTF. CDR3 sequence (DNA): TGTGCCAGCTCACCTCGGGACAGGGAACGTTACACCTTC.

This sequence joins TRBV6-1 and TRBJ1-3; TRBD1 might be the D (5 bases). The CDR3 loop spans 15 amino acids. V shed 6 bases and J shed 0 bases, with 12 bases lying between them. CDR1 and CDR2 from the germline V gene are MNHNS and SASEGT. CDR3 DNA: TGTGCCAGCAGCGGGACTGCCGACTCTGGAAACACCATATATTTT. Amino acid sequence: CASSGTADSGNTIYF.

In nucleotides, the CDR3 is TGTGCCAGCAGCTTAAAGTTCGGGCCACTAAGCACTGAAGCTTTCTTT. Translated, it gives CASSLKFGPLSTEAFF. The rearrangement links TRBV7-2 to TRBJ1-1; D is unresolved. This CDR3 spans 16 amino acids. The germline V gene has CDR1 SGHTA and CDR2 FQGNSA. V dropped 2 bases and J dropped 4 bases, with 17 bases sitting between them.

This clone appeared a single time. The chain recombines TRBV5-1 with TRBJ2-2; 7 bases agree with TRBD1. CDR1 is SGHRS, CDR2 YFSETQ, per germline. The CDR3 runs to 15 residues. Germline trimming cut 2 bases from V and 5 bases from J; bases unmatched to any gene: 6. The CDR3 nucleotides are TGCGCCAGCAGCTTTGAGGGGGCGGCAACCGGGGAGCTGTTTTTT. This codes for CASSFEGAATGELFF.